The rows below give T cell receptor beta chains drawn from one sample of a study of blood T cell repertoires in COVID-19. The data were produced by immunoSEQ multiplex PCR, yet TCRdb's version contains in-frame clones alone and is incomplete. Among 65,000 or so clones listed, around four fifths were seen once. The source material was peripheral blood. These receptors came from a man aged 25 to 40 with COVID-19, enrolled during active disease. Both conserved end residues are part of each CDR3. D genes are given only for firm matches. Part of the rows lack a size; the others show once, few, many or a class for expanded clones.

j_gene,abundance,v_gene,d_gene,CDR3aa,CDR3nt
TRBJ2-7,.,TRBV3-1/TRBV3-2,.,CASSALNYEQYF,TGTGCCAGCAGCGCCCTAAACTACGAGCAGTACTTC
TRBJ2-2,.,TRBV28,TRBD2,CASRGGSLTGELFF,TGTGCCAGCAGGGGCGGGAGTTTGACCGGGGAGCTGTTTTTT
TRBJ2-2,.,TRBV6-5,.,CASSLDITGELFF,TGTGCCAGCAGTCTTGACATCACCGGGGAGCTGTTTTTT
TRBJ1-5,.,TRBV30,TRBD1,CAWSYSDRDIQPQHF,TGTGCCTGGAGTTACTCAGACAGGGATATTCAGCCCCAGCATTTT
TRBJ1-2,.,TRBV28,.,CASSPLGTGNYGYTF,TGTGCCAGCAGTCCTCTCGGCACAGGGAACTATGGCTACACCTTC
TRBJ1-1,few,TRBV28,.,CASSFAGLAEAFF,TGTGCCAGCAGTTTCGCAGGGTTGGCTGAAGCTTTCTTT
TRBJ1-2,.,TRBV19,.,CASSMGTGLNYGYTF,TGTGCCAGTAGTATGGGAACAGGGCTTAACTATGGCTACACCTTC
TRBJ2-4,.,TRBV10-2,.,CASTDWNIQYF,TGCGCCAGCACCGACTGGAACATTCAGTACTTC
TRBJ2-7,.,TRBV4-1,TRBD1,CASSQDWGQRNEQYF,TGCGCCAGCAGCCAAGATTGGGGACAGCGGAACGAGCAGTACTTC
TRBJ2-1,.,TRBV30,.,CAWSSYVNGEQFF,TGTGCCTGGAGTAGTTACGTTAACGGTGAGCAGTTCTTC
TRBJ1-5,few,TRBV10-2,TRBD1,CASRGQGARQPQHF,TGCGCCAGCAGGGGACAGGGGGCGAGACAGCCCCAGCATTTT
TRBJ1-1,.,TRBV11-1,TRBD1,CASSQGQGWDTEAFF,TGTGCCAGCAGCCAGGGACAGGGATGGGACACTGAAGCTTTCTTT
TRBJ2-7,.,TRBV19,TRBD1,CASSDRGSLSYEQYF,TGTGCCAGTAGTGACAGGGGATCGCTATCCTACGAGCAGTACTTC
TRBJ1-1,.,TRBV28,.,CAILARGVTEAFF,TGTGCCATCCTAGCACGGGGGGTCACTGAAGCTTTCTTT
TRBJ1-5,.,TRBV19,.,CASSITGFSNQPQHF,TGTGCCAGTAGTATCACAGGGTTTAGCAATCAGCCCCAGCATTTT
TRBJ1-3,.,TRBV11-2,.,CASSPGTNSGNTIYF,TGTGCCAGCAGCCCCGGGACAAACTCTGGAAACACCATATATTTT
TRBJ2-3,.,TRBV11-1,TRBD2,CASSPEPAGVLEYF,TGTGCCAGCAGCCCGGAGCCAGCGGGAGTTTTAGAGTATTTT
TRBJ1-1,.,TRBV7-3,.,CASSLVPDTEAFF,TGTGCCAGCAGCTTAGTACCGGACACTGAAGCTTTCTTT